This T cell receptor (beta chain) was found in a study of TIL therapy for anti-PD-1-resistant metastatic lung cancer. Background on the study: Patients had a median age of nearly 55 years (range about 35-85).

Sequencing used immunoSEQ v3. Survey-level samples got approximately 2.1 million read pairs; deep-level samples got about 4.5-6.5 million. This table comes from immunoSEQ multiplex PCR, and its TCRdb copy is limited to in-frame clones, with some not included. The sample shows 45,000 to 50,000 clones, less than 85% of them seen only once. This sample's time point: pre-treatment sample, taken before nivolumab and TIL therapy. The tumor samples were excised metastases, mostly pleural nodules or supraclavicular lymph nodes. Stage 4 NSCLC adults joined between October 2017 and 2020. Study-wide results and caveats: The cohort had more treatment-naive, never-smoker and oncogene-addicted patients than typical.

Of note for this clone: Its target is not known.

Germline-derived CDR1 and CDR2 are MNHEY and SMNVEV (reference sequence). V was pared by 3 bases and J by 2 bases, with 11 bases between. CDR3 size: 15 residues. The source was tumor tissue, collected at baseline. This clonotype originated in a person between 25 and 79 years old with non-small cell lung cancer. This chain connects TRBV27 to TRBJ1-3; D is possibly TRBD1 (6 bases). CDR3 amino acids: CASSLESGAGNTIYF. CDR3 nucleotides: TGTGCCAGCAGTTTGGAGTCAGGGGCTGGAAACACCATATATTTT.